The sequence of this T cell receptor (beta chain) was determined in a study of blood T cell repertoires in COVID-19. At the level of the study: From T cells, B-cell-depleted T cells, or PBMCs came the material, which was cDNA or gDNA.

Sequencing used immunoSEQ multiplex PCR; TCRdb keeps in-frame clones, though not all of them. The table records some 220,000 clones, around 85% of them present only once. Allocation to cohorts depended on clinical history reported by the participants. This receptor was taken from a woman between 45 and 60 years old in a cohort exposed to, infected with or recovered from COVID-19 (not recorded which). The specimen was PBMCs or T cells enriched from blood (not recorded which).

The CDR3 loop reads CASSRAGTGLEAFF. Here the CDR3 DNA reads TGTGCCAGCAGTCGAGCCGGGACAGGATTAGAAGCTTTCTTT. The chain carries TRBV5-5 and TRBJ1-1; TRBD1 matches 8 bases. Trimming removed 5 bases from V and 8 bases from J; junction bases left unmatched: 11. The CDR3 is 14 residues long. CDR1 and CDR2 from the germline V gene are SGHKS and YYEKEE (reference sequence).